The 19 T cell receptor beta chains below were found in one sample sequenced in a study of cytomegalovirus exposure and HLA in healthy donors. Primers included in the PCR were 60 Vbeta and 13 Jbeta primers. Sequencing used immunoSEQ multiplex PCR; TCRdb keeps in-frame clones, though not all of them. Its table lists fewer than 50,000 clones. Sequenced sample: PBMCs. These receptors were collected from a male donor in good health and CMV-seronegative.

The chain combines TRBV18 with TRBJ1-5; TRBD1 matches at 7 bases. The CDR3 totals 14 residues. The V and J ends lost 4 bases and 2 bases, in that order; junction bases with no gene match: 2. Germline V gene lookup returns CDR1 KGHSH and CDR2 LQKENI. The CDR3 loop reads CASSLGQGNQPQHF. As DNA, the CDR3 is TGTGCCAGCTCACTCGGACAGGGCAATCAGCCCCAGCATTTT.

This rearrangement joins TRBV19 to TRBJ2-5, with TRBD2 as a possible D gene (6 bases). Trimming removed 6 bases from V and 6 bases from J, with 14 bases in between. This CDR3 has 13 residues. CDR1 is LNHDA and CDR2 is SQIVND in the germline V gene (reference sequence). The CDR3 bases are TGTGCCAGTAGCGCGGGACTTAGCAAGACCCAGTACTTC. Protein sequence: CASSAGLSKTQYF.

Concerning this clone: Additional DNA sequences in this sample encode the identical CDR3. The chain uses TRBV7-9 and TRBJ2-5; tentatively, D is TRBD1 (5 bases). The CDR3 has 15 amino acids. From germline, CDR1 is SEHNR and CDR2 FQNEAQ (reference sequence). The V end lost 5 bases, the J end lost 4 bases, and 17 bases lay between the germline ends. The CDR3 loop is CASSPPGQGTETQYF. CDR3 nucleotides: TGTGCCAGCAGCCCCCCCGGGCAGGGCACAGAGACCCAGTACTTC.

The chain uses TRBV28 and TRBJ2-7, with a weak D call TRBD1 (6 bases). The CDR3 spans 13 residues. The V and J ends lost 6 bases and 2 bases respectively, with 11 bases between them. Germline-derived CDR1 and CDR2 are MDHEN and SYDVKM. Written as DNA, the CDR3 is TGTGCCAGCAGCTTGGGACATACCTACGAGCAGTACTTC. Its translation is CASSLGHTYEQYF.

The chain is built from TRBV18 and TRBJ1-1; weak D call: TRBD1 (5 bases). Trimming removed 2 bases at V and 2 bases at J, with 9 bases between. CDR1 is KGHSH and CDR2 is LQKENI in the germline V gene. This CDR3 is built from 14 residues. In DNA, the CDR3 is TGTGCCAGCTCACCATTGGGGCGAAACACTGAAGCTTTCTTT. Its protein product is CASSPLGRNTEAFF.

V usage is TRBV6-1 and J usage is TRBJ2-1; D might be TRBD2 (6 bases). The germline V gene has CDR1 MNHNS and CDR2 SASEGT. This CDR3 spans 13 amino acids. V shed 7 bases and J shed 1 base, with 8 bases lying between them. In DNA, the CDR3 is TGTGCCAGCAAGGCGGGGTCCTACAATGAGCAGTTCTTC. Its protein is CASKAGSYNEQFF.

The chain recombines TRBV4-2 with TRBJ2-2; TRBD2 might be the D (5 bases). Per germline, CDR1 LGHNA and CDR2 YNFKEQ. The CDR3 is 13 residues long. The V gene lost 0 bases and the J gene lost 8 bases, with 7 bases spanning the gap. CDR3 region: CASSQDRRGELFF. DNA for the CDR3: TGTGCCAGCAGCCAAGATCGGAGGGGGGAGCTGTTTTTT.

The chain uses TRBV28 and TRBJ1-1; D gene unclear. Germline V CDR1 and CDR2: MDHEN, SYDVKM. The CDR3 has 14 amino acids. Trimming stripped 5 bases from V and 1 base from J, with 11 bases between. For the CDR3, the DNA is TGTGCCAGCAGTCCCGATCGGGGGAACACTGAAGCTTTCTTT. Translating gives CASSPDRGNTEAFF.

In nucleotides, the CDR3 is TGCAGCGCCTCAGGTACCTCTGGAAACACCATATATTTT. Its translation: CSASGTSGNTIYF. The chain is built from TRBV29-1 and TRBJ1-3, with D unclear. Germline CDR1 reads SQVTM; CDR2 reads ANQGSEA. The CDR3 has 13 amino acids. Trimming cost V 7 bases and J 0 bases, with 10 bases left between them.

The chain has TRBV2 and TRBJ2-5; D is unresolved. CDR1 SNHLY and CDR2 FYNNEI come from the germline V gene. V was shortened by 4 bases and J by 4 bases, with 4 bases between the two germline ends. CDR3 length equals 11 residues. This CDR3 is CASSGAETQYF. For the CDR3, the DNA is TGTGCCAGCAGTGGGGCAGAGACCCAGTACTTC.

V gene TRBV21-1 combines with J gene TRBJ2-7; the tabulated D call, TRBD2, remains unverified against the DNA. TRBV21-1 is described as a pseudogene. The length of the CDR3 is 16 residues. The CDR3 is CASSKGSLAEPYEQYF. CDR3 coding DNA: TGTGCCAGCAGCAAAGGCTCACTAGCGGAGCCCTACGAGCAGTACTTC.

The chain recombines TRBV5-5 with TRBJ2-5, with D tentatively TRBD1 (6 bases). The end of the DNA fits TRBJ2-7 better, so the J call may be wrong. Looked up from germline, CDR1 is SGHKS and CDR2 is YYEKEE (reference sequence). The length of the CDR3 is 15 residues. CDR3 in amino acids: CASSLAGDYVYEQYF. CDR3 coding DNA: TGTGCCAGCAGCTTGGCAGGGGATTATGTCTACGAGCAGTACTTC.

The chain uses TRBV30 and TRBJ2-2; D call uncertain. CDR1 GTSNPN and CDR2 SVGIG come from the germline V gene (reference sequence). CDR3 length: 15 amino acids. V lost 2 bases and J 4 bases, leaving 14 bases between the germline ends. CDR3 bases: TGTGCCTGGAGTTCCCCCTTAACCAGCACCGGGGAGCTGTTTTTT. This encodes CAWSSPLTSTGELFF.

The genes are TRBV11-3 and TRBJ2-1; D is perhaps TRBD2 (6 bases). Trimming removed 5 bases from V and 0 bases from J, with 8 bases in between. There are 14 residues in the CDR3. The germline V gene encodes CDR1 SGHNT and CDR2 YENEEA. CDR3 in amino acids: CASSRGSSYNEQFF. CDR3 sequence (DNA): TGTGCCAGCAGCCGGGGGTCCTCCTACAATGAGCAGTTCTTC.

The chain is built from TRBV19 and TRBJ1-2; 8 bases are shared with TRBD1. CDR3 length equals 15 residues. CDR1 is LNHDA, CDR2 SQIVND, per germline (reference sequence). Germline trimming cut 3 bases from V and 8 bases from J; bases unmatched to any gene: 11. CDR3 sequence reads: CASSIGRDRSSGYTF. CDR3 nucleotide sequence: TGTGCCAGTAGTATCGGCCGGGACAGGTCGTCGGGCTACACCTTC.

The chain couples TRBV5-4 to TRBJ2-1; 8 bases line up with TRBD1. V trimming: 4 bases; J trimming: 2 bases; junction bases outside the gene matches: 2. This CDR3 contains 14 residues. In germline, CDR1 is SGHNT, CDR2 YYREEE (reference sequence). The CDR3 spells CASSDRGAYNEQFF. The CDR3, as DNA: TGTGCCAGCAGCGACAGGGGTGCCTACAATGAGCAGTTCTTC.

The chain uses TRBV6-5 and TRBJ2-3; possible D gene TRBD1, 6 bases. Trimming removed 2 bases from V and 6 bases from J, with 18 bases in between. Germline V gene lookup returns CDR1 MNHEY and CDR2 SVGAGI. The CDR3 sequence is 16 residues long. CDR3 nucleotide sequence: TGTGCCAGCAGTTACGACGGCAGTATCAGGGGTGATACGCAGTATTTT. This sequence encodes CASSYDGSIRGDTQYF.

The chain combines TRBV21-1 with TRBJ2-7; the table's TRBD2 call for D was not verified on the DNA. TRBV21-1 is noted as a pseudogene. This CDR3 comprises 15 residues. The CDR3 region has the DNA TGTGCCAGCAGCAAAGTCAAGACTAGCGGCTACGAGCAGTACTTC. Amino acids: CASSKVKTSGYEQYF.

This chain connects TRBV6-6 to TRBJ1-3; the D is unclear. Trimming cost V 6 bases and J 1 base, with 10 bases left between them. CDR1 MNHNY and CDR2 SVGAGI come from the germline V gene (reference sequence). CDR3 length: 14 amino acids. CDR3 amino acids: CASSRTSSGNTIYF. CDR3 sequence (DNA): TGTGCCAGCAGCCGTACGAGTTCTGGAAACACCATATATTTT.